What follows describes a single T cell receptor (beta chain). Its antigen is as yet unknown. The data are from a study of T cell responses to AZD1222 COVID-19 vaccine. Study as a whole: Both about-4-week and about-12-week second-dose recipients were combined.

Study-wide results and caveats: Mapped onto spike, vaccine-associated CD4 TCRs spanned it and were dominant at 160-218 and 743-854.

The data were produced by immunoSEQ multiplex PCR, yet TCRdb's version contains in-frame clones alone and is incomplete. This table holds 97,000 or so clones, 86% found once. CDR3 length equals 13 residues. The J segment lost 5 bases and the V segment lost 5 bases, leaving 5 bases of the junction unmatched. CDR1 and CDR2 from the germline V gene are SEHNR and FQNEAQ (reference sequence). Sequenced here: peripheral blood, sampled on day 0 of AZD1222 vaccination. This TCR was sampled from an adult in good health. The rearrangement uses TRBV7-9 and TRBJ1-2, with 7 bases lining up with TRBD1. The CDR3 sequence is CASSGGQRYGYTF. Written as DNA, the CDR3 is TGTGCCAGCAGCGGGGGACAGAGGTATGGCTACACCTTC. Full variable domain (outside the CDR3, taken from reference TRBV7-9 and TRBJ1-2): DTGVSQNPRHKITKRGQNVTFRCDPISEHNRLYWYRQTLGQGPEFLTYFQNEAQLEKSRLLSDRFSAERPKGSFSTLEIQRTEQGDSAMYLCASSGGQRYGYTFGSGTRLTVV.